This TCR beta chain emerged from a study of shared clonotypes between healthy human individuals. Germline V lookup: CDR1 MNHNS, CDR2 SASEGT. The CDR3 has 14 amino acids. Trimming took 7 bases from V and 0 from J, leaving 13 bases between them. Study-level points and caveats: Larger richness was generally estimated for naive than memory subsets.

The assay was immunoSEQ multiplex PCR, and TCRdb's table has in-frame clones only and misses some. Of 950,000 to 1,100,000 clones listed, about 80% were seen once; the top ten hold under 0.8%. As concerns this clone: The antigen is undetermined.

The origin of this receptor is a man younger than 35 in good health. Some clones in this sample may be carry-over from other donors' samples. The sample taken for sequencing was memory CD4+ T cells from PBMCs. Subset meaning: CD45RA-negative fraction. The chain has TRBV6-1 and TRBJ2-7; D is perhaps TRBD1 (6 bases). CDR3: CASTPRGSSYEQYF. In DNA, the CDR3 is TGTGCCAGCACCCCCAGGGGAAGCTCCTACGAGCAGTACTTC.